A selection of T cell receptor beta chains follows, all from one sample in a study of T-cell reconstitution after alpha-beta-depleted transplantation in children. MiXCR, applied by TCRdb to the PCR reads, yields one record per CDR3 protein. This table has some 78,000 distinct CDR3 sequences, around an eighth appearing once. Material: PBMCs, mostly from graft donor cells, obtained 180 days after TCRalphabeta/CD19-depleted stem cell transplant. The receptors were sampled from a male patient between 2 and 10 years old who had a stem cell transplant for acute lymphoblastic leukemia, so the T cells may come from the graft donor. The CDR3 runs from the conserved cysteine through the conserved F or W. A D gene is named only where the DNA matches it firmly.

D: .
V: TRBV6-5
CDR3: CASSYKLWAFWETQYF

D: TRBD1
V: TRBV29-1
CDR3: CSVGDRGSGYTF

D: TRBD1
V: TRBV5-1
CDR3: CASSFQGGDGYTF

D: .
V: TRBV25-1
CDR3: CASSARTAPQFF

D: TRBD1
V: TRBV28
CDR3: CASSSGQGTGNTIYF

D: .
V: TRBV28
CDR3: CASSPRQDYEQYF

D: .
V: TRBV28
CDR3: CASSLITGAPLSNQPQHF

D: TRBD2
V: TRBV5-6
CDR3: CASSSSGYEQYF

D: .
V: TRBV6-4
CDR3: CASSDSWKTLGITGELFF

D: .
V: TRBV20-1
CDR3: CSASYEETQYF

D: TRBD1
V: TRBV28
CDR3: CASSTTGAPPNEQFF

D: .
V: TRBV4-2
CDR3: CASSQEWESYEQYF

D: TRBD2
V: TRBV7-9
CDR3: CASSLGLAGYNEQFF

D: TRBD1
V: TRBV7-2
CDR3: CASSLPRDSSGANVLTF

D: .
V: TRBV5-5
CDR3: CASSWGQNTEAFF

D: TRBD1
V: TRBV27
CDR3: CASSRRQGHADTQYF

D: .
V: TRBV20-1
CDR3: CSARSPGRFNEKLFF

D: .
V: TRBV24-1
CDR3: CATSDAQGGDTQYF

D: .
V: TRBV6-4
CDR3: CASSDDGGLYEQYF

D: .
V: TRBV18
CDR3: CASSPGLGVGANVLTF

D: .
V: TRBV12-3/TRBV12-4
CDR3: CASSLRQAYGYTF

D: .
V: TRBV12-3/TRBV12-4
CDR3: CASSLTGGPSQHF